These T cell receptor beta chains were read from a single sample in a study of blood T cell repertoires in COVID-19. Only in-frame clones appear in the TCRdb table, and some are missing; sequencing was by immunoSEQ multiplex PCR. The sample carries under 200,000 clones, roughly 80% recorded once. The sample consisted of PBMCs or T cells enriched from blood (not recorded which). Receptors originate from a man between 50 and 59 years old who had recovered from COVID-19. CDR3s include the opening cysteine and the closing phenylalanine or tryptophan. The order of the fields is CDR3 length, clone size, D gene, J gene, V gene, CDR3 DNA, CDR3 protein. The D gene is left open where the match is weak. The size of a clone is reported for some rows only, either as once, few or many, or as a class for expanded clones.

>12|-|-|TRBJ2-3|TRBV18
TGTGCCAGCTCCCTGCAGTCAGATACGCAGTATTTT
CASSLQSDTQYF
>16|-|TRBD2|TRBJ2-7|TRBV4-2
TGTGCCAGCAGCCAAGAAGCGGGACTCGGGCGGTCCGAGCAGTACTTC
CASSQEAGLGRSEQYF
>13|-|-|TRBJ1-5|TRBV6-5
TGTGCCAGCAGTCAGCAGGGCGGTCAGCCCCAGCATTTT
CASSQQGGQPQHF
>15|once|TRBD1|TRBJ1-2|TRBV10-3
TGTGCCATCAGCGAAACAGGGGTAGTTACCTATGGCTACACCTTC
CAISETGVVTYGYTF
>15|-|TRBD1|TRBJ1-6|TRBV18
TGTGCCAGCTCAACGGACAGGAGATCCTATTCACCCCTCCACTTT
CASSTDRRSYSPLHF
>14|-|TRBD1|TRBJ1-2|TRBV6-5
TGTGCCAGCAGTTATGACAGGGTTAGGTATGGCTACACCTTC
CASSYDRVRYGYTF
>13|once|-|TRBJ2-4|TRBV29-1
TGCAGCGCCTCTCCTGTTTCCAAAAACATTCAGTACTTC
CSASPVSKNIQYF
>12|-|-|TRBJ1-2|TRBV10-3
TGTGCCATCAGTTCGCAGAACTATGGCTACACCTTC
CAISSQNYGYTF
>13|once|-|TRBJ1-2|TRBV3-1/TRBV3-2
TGTGCCAGCAGCCAAGATCAGGGGTATGGCTACACCTTC
CASSQDQGYGYTF
>14|-|-|TRBJ1-5|TRBV4-1
TGCGCCAGCAGCCAAGACTCCAGGGGTCAGCCCCAGCATTTT
CASSQDSRGQPQHF
>11|-|-|TRBJ1-2|TRBV7-9
TGTGCCAGCAGCTTACAGGATGGCTACACCTTC
CASSLQDGYTF
>15|-|-|TRBJ1-5|TRBV9
TGTGCCAGCAGCGCGACAGAGCTTAGCAATCAGCCCCAGCATTTT
CASSATELSNQPQHF
>16|-|TRBD1|TRBJ1-3|TRBV11-3
TGTGCCAGCACCACAGGACAGGGTCCAACCATTGACACCATATATTTT
CASTTGQGPTIDTIYF
>16|few|-|TRBJ2-1|TRBV3-1/TRBV3-2
TGTGCCAGCAGCCAAGATGGGGGGATCTCCTACAATGAGCAGTTCTTC
CASSQDGGISYNEQFF
>15|-|TRBD1|TRBJ1-1|TRBV4-2
TGTGCCAGCAGCCAAAACTACAGGGGGAACACTGAAGCTTTCTTT
CASSQNYRGNTEAFF
>17|-|TRBD2|TRBJ2-2|TRBV14
TGTGCCAGCAGATATAAGACTAGCGGATCGAACACCGGGGAGCTGTTTTTT
CASRYKTSGSNTGELFF
>13|-|-|TRBJ1-6|TRBV6-5
TGTGCCAGCTCCTGGGCTGTAAGATCACCCCTCCACTTT
CASSWAVRSPLHF
>14|-|-|TRBJ1-5|TRBV6-5
TGTGCCACCGCCCACAGGGCTGGCAATCAGCCCCAGCATTTT
CATAHRAGNQPQHF